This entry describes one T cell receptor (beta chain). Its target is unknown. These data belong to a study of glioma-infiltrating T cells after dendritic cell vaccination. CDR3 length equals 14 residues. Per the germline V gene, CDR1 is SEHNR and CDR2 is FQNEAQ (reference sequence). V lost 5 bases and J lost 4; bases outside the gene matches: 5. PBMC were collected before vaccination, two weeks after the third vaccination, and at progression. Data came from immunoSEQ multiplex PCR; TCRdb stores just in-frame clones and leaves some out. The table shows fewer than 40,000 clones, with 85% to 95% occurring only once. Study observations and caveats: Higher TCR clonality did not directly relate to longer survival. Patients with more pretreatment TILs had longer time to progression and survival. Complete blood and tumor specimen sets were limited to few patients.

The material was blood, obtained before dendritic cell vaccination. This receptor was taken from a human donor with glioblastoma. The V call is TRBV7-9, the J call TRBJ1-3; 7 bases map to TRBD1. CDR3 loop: CASSDGTAGNTIYF. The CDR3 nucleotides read TGTGCCAGCAGCGACGGGACAGCAGGAAACACCATATATTTT.